These 32 T cell receptor beta chains originate from one sample sequenced in a study of T cells in Graves' hyperthyroidism and ophthalmopathy. RNA transcripts were the template for amplifying TCR beta CDR3 regions. The TCR CDR3 was amplified in a first-round RT-PCR using the HTBI primer set. TCRdb reanalysed the multiplex PCR reads using MiXCR and keeps one entry per CDR3 protein. Of around 350,000 distinct CDR3 sequences in the sample, approximately 20% were seen once. Sequencing used blood. These receptor sequences come from a woman in her late teens or twenties with Graves' hyperthyroidism.

This clonotype was observed at least ten times. The chain combines TRBV5-6 with TRBJ1-1; the D gene is possibly TRBD1 (5 bases). Trimming took off 4 bases at V and 4 bases at J, with 11 bases between the two ends. The CDR3 extends over 13 amino acids. Germline V gene data show CDR1 as SGHDT and CDR2 as YYEEEE. The CDR3 nucleotides read TGTGCCAGCAGCGCTGGAGGGGCCACTGAAGCTTTCTTT. It codes for CASSAGGATEAFF.

This clonotype was picked up many times. The chain joins TRBV11-3 to TRBJ1-1, with D possibly TRBD1 on 6 matching bases. The V gene lost 5 bases and the J gene lost 5 bases, with 12 bases spanning the gap. This CDR3 has 13 amino acids. Germline loops: CDR1 SGHNT, CDR2 YENEEA. CDR3 residues: CASSAGQTTEAFF. The CDR3 DNA follows: TGTGCCAGCAGCGCAGGACAGACTACTGAAGCTTTCTTT.

There are a few counts of this clonotype. V usage is TRBV2 and J usage is TRBJ2-7; 9 bases agree with TRBD2. The CDR3 spans 14 residues. V lost 7 bases to trimming and J lost 4 bases; unmatched junction nucleotides: 8. From germline, CDR1 is SNHLY and CDR2 FYNNEI. CDR3 DNA sequence: TGTGCCAGCAAGGGGCTAGCGGGGAGGTACGAGCAGTACTTC. Amino acid sequence: CASKGLAGRYEQYF. The variable domain in full, with the rest retrieved from reference TRBV2 and TRBJ2-7, is EPEVTQTPSHQVTQMGQEVILRCVPISNHLYFYWYRQILGQKVEFLVSFYNNEISEKSEIFDDQFSVERPDGSNFTLKIRSTKLEDSAMYFCASKGLAGRYEQYFGPGTRLTVT.

Ten or more counts support this clonotype. This sequence joins TRBV28 and TRBJ1-1, with TRBD1 as a possible D gene (6 bases). The CDR3 extends over 14 amino acids. V shed 3 bases and J shed 6 bases, with 14 bases lying between them. CDR1 is MDHEN and CDR2 is SYDVKM in the germline V gene. The CDR3 bases are TGTGCCAGCAGTTTTGTCGACAGGTACTCTGAAGCTTTCTTT. Translation: CASSFVDRYSEAFF. Based on the CDR3 plus reference TRBV28 and TRBJ1-1, the full variable domain is DVKVTQSSRYLVKRTGEKVFLECVQDMDHENMFWYRQDPGLGLRLIYFSYDVKMKEKGDIPEGYSVSREKKERFSLILESASTNQTSMYLCASSFVDRYSEAFFGQGTRLTVV.

The chain has TRBV6-1 and TRBJ1-5, with 8 bases lining up with TRBD1. This CDR3 comprises 15 residues. V lost 6 bases, J lost 6 bases, and 10 bases stayed unmatched. Germline values: CDR1 MNHNS, CDR2 SASEGT. CDR3 sequence reads: CASRTDRGDIQPQHF. The CDR3 DNA reads TGTGCCAGCAGAACTGACAGGGGCGACATTCAGCCCCAGCATTTT.

This clonotype was counted many times. The chain carries TRBV7-9 and TRBJ2-7, with 10 nucleotides matching TRBD1. The CDR3 consists of 14 residues. CDR1 is SEHNR, CDR2 FQNEAQ, per germline (reference sequence). V was pared by 3 bases and J by 5 bases, with 4 bases of the junction left unmatched. The CDR3 coding sequence is TGTGCCAGCAGCTTGGGACAGGGGATCGACGAGCAGTACTTC. Protein: CASSLGQGIDEQYF.

This clonotype occurred many times. The rearrangement links TRBV5-1 to TRBJ2-6; D call uncertain. This CDR3 has 17 residues. Trimming took 0 bases from V and 0 from J, leaving 10 bases between them. Germline CDR1 reads SGHRS; CDR2 reads YFSETQ. The CDR3 nucleotides are TGCGCCAGCAGCTTGGCGGGCGGTACCTCTGGGGCCAACGTCCTGACTTTC. Encoded protein: CASSLAGGTSGANVLTF.

This clonotype was picked up many times. The rearrangement uses TRBV27 and TRBJ1-5; tentatively, D is TRBD1 (5 bases). Germline CDR1 is MNHEY and CDR2 is SMNVEV (reference sequence). The ends were cut back, 0 bases at V and 2 bases at J, with 11 bases in the middle. The CDR3 is 16 amino acids. The CDR3 reads CASSLSAGVGNQPQHF. CDR3 coding DNA: TGTGCCAGCAGTTTATCCGCGGGGGTTGGCAATCAGCCCCAGCATTTT.

In this sample, this clonotype turned up many times. J is TRBJ1-2 and V is TRBV20-1; D is uncertain. Trimming stripped 3 bases from V and 5 bases from J, with 10 bases between. The germline CDR1 and CDR2 sequences are DFQATT and SNEGSKA (reference sequence). The CDR3 loop spans 12 amino acids. CDR3 in amino acids: CSASEDVYGYTF. CDR3 nucleotides: TGCAGTGCTAGTGAGGACGTTTATGGCTACACCTTC.

This clonotype was recorded at least ten times. The V call is TRBV28, the J call TRBJ1-2, with a tentative D call TRBD1 (5 bases). Deletions cut 5 bases from V and 8 bases from J, with 15 bases between. Germline CDR1 and CDR2: MDHEN and SYDVKM. CDR3 length: 13 residues. The CDR3 DNA reads as TGTGCCAGCAGTACCGCTAGAAGGGACGGCTACACCTTC. Translating gives CASSTARRDGYTF.

On this clonotype itself: Just one base apart from a much larger clone, this may be a read error. This chain links TRBV2 with TRBJ2-5; 12 bases are shared with TRBD2. Germline V gives CDR1 SNHLY, CDR2 FYNNEI. This CDR3 is built from 16 residues. CDR3 amino acids: CACSETSGRQQETQYF. The CDR3 DNA is TGTGCCTGCAGTGAGACTAGCGGGAGACAACAAGAGACCCAGTACTTC. Supplemented by reference TRBV2 and TRBJ2-5, the full variable domain reads EPEVTQTPSHQVTQMGQEVILRCVPISNHLYFYWYRQILGQKVEFLVSFYNNEISEKSEIFDDQFSVERPDGSNFTLKIRSTKLEDSAMYFCACSETSGRQQETQYFGPGTRLLVL.

There are many counts of this clonotype. The rearrangement uses TRBV9 and TRBJ1-2; no clear D gene. CDR3 length equals 12 residues. With 7 bases removed from V and 8 bases from J, the gap between germline ends came to 15 bases. The V gene's germline CDR1 is SGDLS and CDR2 YYNGEE. Written as DNA, the CDR3 is TGTGCCAGCGGGCCAGGCCCGGAGGGCTACACCTTC. The encoded protein is CASGPGPEGYTF.

As to this clonotype: A clone one base away is much larger, so this may be a read error. In nucleotides, the CDR3 is TGTGCCAACAGCATACACGGCGCTCGGGCGCGTGGCTACACCTTC. It is translated as CANSIHGARARGYTF. This chain uses TRBV11-1 with TRBJ1-2; no clear D gene. The germline V gene has CDR1 SGHAT and CDR2 FQDESV (reference sequence). The CDR3 has 15 residues.

This clonotype showed up many times. CDR3 sequence: CASSYGQGPYEQYF. Written as DNA, the CDR3 is TGTGCCAGCAGTTACGGACAGGGGCCCTACGAGCAGTACTTC. The gene calls are TRBV6-5 and TRBJ2-7, with 9 bases fitting TRBD1. Germline values: CDR1 MNHEY, CDR2 SVGAGI. The CDR3 runs 14 residues. The trim removed 2 bases at V and 2 bases at J, leaving 1 base unmatched.

This chain uses TRBV2 with TRBJ2-5; 9 positions match TRBD2. V shed 6 bases and J 4 bases; nucleotides not matched to a gene: 6. The CDR3 spans 14 residues. In germline, CDR1 is SNHLY, CDR2 FYNNEI. Here the CDR3 reads CASRRLAGRETQYF. The CDR3 DNA is TGTGCCAGCAGACGGCTAGCGGGGAGAGAGACCCAGTACTTC.

This rearrangement joins TRBV12-3 or TRBV12-4 to TRBJ1-1; a weak D match, TRBD1 (5 bases). The CDR3 sequence is 15 residues long. Trimming removed 6 bases at V and 0 bases at J, with 14 bases between. The CDR3: CASRNGGTLNTEAFF. The DNA for the CDR3 is TGTGCCAGCAGGAATGGGGGGACGCTGAACACTGAAGCTTTCTTT.

There are many counts of this clonotype. V gene TRBV9 combines with J gene TRBJ1-1; weak D call: TRBD1 (5 bases). Germline V gene data show CDR1 as SGDLS and CDR2 as YYNGEE. V was shortened by 4 bases and J by 8 bases, with 15 bases between the two germline ends. This CDR3 is 13 amino acids long. Here the CDR3 DNA reads TGTGCCAGCAGCCTCAAAGGGACGGCCGAAGCTTTCTTT. It encodes CASSLKGTAEAFF. The full variable domain, with the rest looked up from reference TRBV9 and TRBJ1-1, is DSGVTQTPKHLITATGQRVTLRCSPRSGDLSVYWYQQSLDQGLQFLIQYYNGEERAKGNILERFSAQQFPDLHSELNLSSLELGDSALYFCASSLKGTAEAFFGQGTRLTVV.

Ten or more counts support this clonotype. The J gene is TRBJ1-2, the V gene TRBV6-1, with D hard to call. Trimming pared 6 bases from V and 5 bases from J, leaving 13 bases between. The CDR3 is 13 amino acids. Per the germline V gene, CDR1 is MNHNS and CDR2 is SASEGT. In nucleotides, the CDR3 is TGTGCCAGCAGCACCCGGGAAGGGTATGGCTACACCTTC. This codes for CASSTREGYGYTF.

This clonotype has ten or more counts. V gene TRBV5-1 combines with J gene TRBJ1-5; D is unclear. V lost 0 bases and J 2 bases, leaving 9 bases between the germline ends. CDR3 length equals 15 residues. The germline V gene has CDR1 SGHRS and CDR2 YFSETQ. As DNA, the CDR3 is TGCGCCAGCAGCTTGGGAGGGTTCGGCAATCAGCCCCAGCATTTT. It is translated as CASSLGGFGNQPQHF. The full variable domain, with the rest looked up from reference TRBV5-1 and TRBJ1-5, is KAGVTQTPRYLIKTRGQQVTLSCSPISGHRSVSWYQQTPGQGLQFLFEYFSETQRNKGNFPGRFSGRQFSNSRSEMNVSTLELGDSALYLCASSLGGFGNQPQHFGDGTRLSIL.

This clonotype was seen repeatedly, ten times or more. Relative to the germline gene, one junction end is altered; a read error may explain this. V and J are TRBV12-3 or TRBV12-4 and TRBJ2-7, with 7 bases aligning to TRBD1. The CDR3 contains 14 residues. The CDR3 coding sequence is TGTGCCAGCACCCTGACAGGGAGAGGCTACGAGCGGTACTTC. Translation: CASTLTGRGYERYF.

This clonotype was observed at least ten times. This chain links TRBV29-1 with TRBJ1-1, with D tentatively TRBD1 (6 bases). Trimming left V 2 bases short and J 2 bases short, with 12 bases between. The length of the CDR3 is 14 residues. From germline, CDR1 is SQVTM and CDR2 ANQGSEA. The chain's CDR3 is CSVEPRQANTEAFF. The CDR3, as DNA: TGCAGCGTTGAACCACGACAGGCTAACACTGAAGCTTTCTTT.

Many counts were recorded for this clonotype. The chain carries TRBV10-3 and TRBJ1-3, with D possibly being TRBD1 (6 bases). Trimming stripped 3 bases from V and 0 bases from J, with 12 bases between. The CDR3 sequence is 16 residues long. In germline, CDR1 is ENHRY, CDR2 SYGVKD. The CDR3 region is CAISDGGRRSGNTIYF. In nucleotides, the CDR3 is TGTGCCATCAGTGACGGGGGCCGTCGCTCTGGAAACACCATATATTTT.

This clonotype came up many times. The chain combines TRBV7-8 with TRBJ2-7; D is uncertain. The CDR3 consists of 13 residues. Germline CDR1 SGHVS, CDR2 FQNEAQ. Trimming stripped 0 bases from V and 5 bases from J, with 8 bases between. The CDR3 nucleotides read TGTGCCAGCAGCTTAGCGCGTCAGGACGAGCAGTACTTC. The encoded protein is CASSLARQDEQYF.

This clonotype was seen ten or more times. This chain links TRBV15 with TRBJ2-7; perhaps D is TRBD1 or TRBD2 (5 bases each). The CDR3 has 16 residues. V lost 0 bases and J 2 bases, leaving 14 bases between the germline ends. Per germline, CDR1 LNHNV and CDR2 YYDKDF (reference sequence). The CDR3 bases are TGTGCCACCAGCAGAGATAGAGGGGTGAGGACCTACGAGCAGTACTTC. Translating gives CATSRDRGVRTYEQYF.

Notes on this clonotype: No conserved phenylalanine or tryptophan ends this CDR3, so it is likely a read error. The CDR3: CSARTGGFRGYTL. The CDR3 DNA reads TGCAGTGCTAGGACAGGGGGATTCCGGGGCTACACCTTG. This chain joins TRBV20-1 and TRBJ1-2, with 9 bases that match TRBD1. This CDR3 comprises 13 residues. V was clipped by 3 bases and J by 8 bases; unmatched bases: 7. CDR1 DFQATT and CDR2 SNEGSKA come from the germline V gene (reference sequence).

This clonotype occurred many times. The chain combines TRBV6-5 with TRBJ1-3, with D hard to call. The germline CDR1 and CDR2 sequences are MNHEY and SVGAGI. The ends were cut back, 4 bases at V and 0 bases at J, with 7 bases in the middle. There are 14 residues in the CDR3. The CDR3 nucleotides read TGTGCCAGCAGTTCACCAGGCTCTGGAAACACCATATATTTT. Translated: CASSSPGSGNTIYF.

This clonotype was counted many times. A read error may be the cause here, since a much bigger clone is one base away. CDR3 coding DNA: TGTGCCAGCAGTTGGCAGGGGAACACTGAAGCTTTCTTT. It codes for CASSWQGNTEAFF. The J gene is TRBJ1-1, the V gene TRBV2; a weak D match, TRBD1 (5 bases). Germline CDR1 is SNHLY and CDR2 is FYNNEI. V was cut by 5 bases and J by 1 base, with 8 bases left in between. The CDR3 runs to 13 residues.

This clonotype has at least ten counts. The chain carries TRBV20-1 and TRBJ1-5, with TRBD1 matching 10 bases. CDR1 and CDR2 (germline): DFQATT, SNEGSKA (reference sequence). The CDR3 runs to 16 residues. Germline trimming cut 2 bases from V and 0 bases from J; bases unmatched to any gene: 4. As DNA, the CDR3 is TGCAGTGCTAGAAAGGGGACAGGGGATAGCAATCAGCCCCAGCATTTT. Translated: CSARKGTGDSNQPQHF.

This clonotype was seen repeatedly, ten times or more. V is TRBV28 and J is TRBJ1-5; possibly TRBD1 for D (5 bases). With 8 bases removed from V and 3 bases from J, the gap between germline ends came to 17 bases. Germline V gene data show CDR1 as MDHEN and CDR2 as SYDVKM. The CDR3 is 15 amino acids. This chain's CDR3 is CASSWGRPYNQPQHF. In DNA, the CDR3 is TGTGCCAGCTCCTGGGGGAGACCTTACAATCAGCCCCAGCATTTT.

This clonotype showed up many times. CDR3 region: CASSTSGLVFF. The CDR3 nucleotides read TGTGCCAGCAGTACGTCAGGGTTGGTGTTTTTT. This chain joins TRBV6-1 and TRBJ2-2; tentatively, D is TRBD1 (5 bases). V was cut by 5 bases and J by 15 bases, with 13 bases left in between. The V gene's germline CDR1 is MNHNS and CDR2 SASEGT. The CDR3 runs to 11 residues.

At least ten counts were recorded for this clonotype. The chain links TRBV2 to TRBJ2-7, with D perhaps TRBD1 (6 bases). The germline gives CDR1 SNHLY, CDR2 FYNNEI. Trimming left V 5 bases short and J 2 bases short, with 10 bases between. The CDR3 contains 13 residues. The CDR3: CASSIRQAYEQYF. CDR3 coding DNA: TGTGCCAGCAGTATTCGACAGGCCTACGAGCAGTACTTC. Complete variable domain (other parts from reference TRBV2 and TRBJ2-7): EPEVTQTPSHQVTQMGQEVILRCVPISNHLYFYWYRQILGQKVEFLVSFYNNEISEKSEIFDDQFSVERPDGSNFTLKIRSTKLEDSAMYFCASSIRQAYEQYFGPGTRLTVT.

In its sample, this clonotype was seen many times. This chain links TRBV29-1 with TRBJ1-5; D is possibly TRBD1 (5 bases). V dropped 4 bases and J dropped 1 base, with 8 bases sitting between them. The germline V gene encodes CDR1 SQVTM and CDR2 ANQGSEA. This CDR3 is 13 amino acids long. The chain's CDR3 is CSVGTGSNQPQHF. The CDR3 DNA is TGCAGCGTTGGAACAGGCAGCAATCAGCCCCAGCATTTT. The full variable domain, its missing parts supplied by reference TRBV29-1 and TRBJ1-5, is SAVISQKPSRDICQRGTSLTIQCQVDSQVTMMFWYRQQPGQSLTLIATANQGSEATYESGFVIDKFPISRPNLTFSTLTVSNMSPEDSSIYLCSVGTGSNQPQHFGDGTRLSIL.